This TCR beta chain was sequenced for a study of OX40 agonist ivuxolimab in advanced cancers. Study-wide results and caveats: Undetermined was the antigen specificity of the expanded peripheral T cells. At 0.1 to 3.0 mg/kg, CD4+ and CD8+ blood T cells expanded clonally by week 6.

CDR1 SQVTM and CDR2 ANQGSEA come from the germline V gene. This CDR3 region has 12 residues. Assay: immunoSEQ multiplex PCR; the TCRdb copy retains only in-frame clones and omits some. The sample carries approximately 58,000 clones, about 91% recorded once. Concerning this clone: Its antigen is not known.

This TCR was recovered from an adult with an advanced solid tumor such as melanoma, head and neck, liver or kidney cancer. The gene calls are TRBV29-1 and TRBJ2-7; TRBD1 might be the D (7 bases). This specimen consisted of CD4+ or CD8+ T cells sorted from blood, obtained in a trial of the OX40 agonist ivuxolimab. CDR3: CSGQGVEGEQYF. In DNA form, the CDR3 reads TGCAGTGGCCAGGGGGTGGAGGGCGAGCAGTACTTC.